A selection of T cell receptor beta chains follows, all from one sample in a study of radiotherapy plus CTLA-4 blockade in lung cancer. Data came from immunoSEQ multiplex PCR; TCRdb stores just in-frame clones and leaves some out. This table holds 45,000 to 55,000 clones, roughly 80% found once. Sequences were derived from peripheral blood, sampled from a patient treated with radiotherapy plus ipilimumab. The source is a human donor with non-small cell lung cancer who had stable disease on radiotherapy plus ipilimumab. CDR3s include the opening cysteine and the closing phenylalanine or tryptophan. A D gene is named only where the DNA matches it firmly. The size entry is marked missing in some rows and otherwise reads once, few, many or a size class.

clone size	D gene	V gene	J gene	CDR3 protein	CDR3 DNA
.	TRBD1	TRBV28	TRBJ1-2	CASSLGTGVYGYTF	TGTGCCAGCAGTTTAGGGACAGGGGTCTATGGCTACACCTTC
few	TRBD1	TRBV28	TRBJ2-7	CASSDRQGLYEQYF	TGTGCCAGCAGTGACAGACAGGGGCTCTACGAGCAGTACTTC
.	.	TRBV19	TRBJ1-5	CASAPASGQPQHF	TGTGCCAGCGCCCCGGCGAGCGGACAGCCCCAGCATTTT
.	.	TRBV25-1	TRBJ2-5	CASSEQGQETQYF	TGTGCCAGCAGTGAACAGGGACAAGAGACCCAGTACTTC
.	.	TRBV28	TRBJ1-2	CASSSPGRAPNYGYTF	TGTGCCAGCAGTTCCCCGGGCAGGGCCCCAAACTATGGCTACACCTTC
.	.	TRBV7-9	TRBJ2-3	CASSAGQSTDTQYF	TGTGCCAGCAGCGCAGGACAGAGCACAGATACGCAGTATTTT
few	.	TRBV4-3	TRBJ1-5	CASSQDGGLGNQPQHF	TGCGCCAGCAGCCAAGATGGGGGCTTGGGCAATCAGCCCCAGCATTTT
.	.	TRBV25-1	TRBJ2-5	CASGTYQWAQYF	TGTGCCAGTGGGACATACCAATGGGCCCAGTACTTC
.	.	TRBV4-1	TRBJ1-6	CASSRLQGSRSPLHF	TGCGCCAGCAGCCGACTACAGGGATCTCGTTCACCCCTCCACTTT
.	.	TRBV2	TRBJ1-1	CASRSGLNTEAFF	TGTGCCAGCCGTTCGGGGTTAAACACTGAAGCTTTCTTT
.	.	TRBV9	TRBJ1-5	CASSLAGRGISQPQHF	TGTGCCAGCAGCCTAGCGGGTAGGGGGATTTCCCAGCCCCAGCATTTT
.	TRBD2	TRBV10-3	TRBJ2-7	CAISATSGRATYEQYF	TGTGCCATCAGTGCAACTAGCGGGAGGGCCACATACGAGCAGTACTTC
.	.	TRBV11-3	TRBJ2-1	CASSSGQGVENEQFF	TGTGCCAGCAGCTCTGGGCAGGGCGTCGAAAATGAGCAGTTCTTC
.	TRBD2	TRBV14	TRBJ2-5	CASSARLAGGPIRETQYF	TGTGCCAGCAGCGCTCGACTAGCGGGAGGGCCTATTCGGGAGACCCAGTACTTC
.	.	TRBV29-1	TRBJ2-3	CSVYLADTQYF	TGCAGCGTTTATCTAGCTGATACGCAGTATTTT
.	TRBD1	TRBV6-5	TRBJ1-2	CASSYSPRGHGYTF	TGTGCCAGCAGTTACAGTCCCAGGGGGCATGGCTACACCTTC
.	.	TRBV27	TRBJ2-1	CASSSPGSSYNEQFF	TGTGCCAGCAGTTCCCCCGGGAGTTCCTACAATGAGCAGTTCTTC
.	.	TRBV30	TRBJ1-6	CACTSNLPLHF	TGTGCGTGCACCAGTAATTTACCCCTCCACTTT
.	.	TRBV5-1	TRBJ2-7	CASSLGQSDYEQYF	TGCGCCAGCAGCTTGGGCCAGAGCGACTACGAGCAGTACTTC
.	TRBD1	TRBV7-2	TRBJ2-7	CASSQGQGESYEQYF	TGCGCCAGCAGCCAAGGTCAGGGGGAGTCCTACGAGCAGTACTTC
.	TRBD2	TRBV29-1	TRBJ2-7	CIPDGDYSYEQYF	TGCATTCCCGACGGGGACTACTCCTACGAGCAGTACTTC
.	TRBD1	TRBV4-3	TRBJ2-5	CASSHITGQGKAEQYF	TGCGCCAGCAGCCATATTACGGGACAGGGGAAGGCTGAGCAGTACTTC
.	TRBD2	TRBV2	TRBJ2-7	CASSGSGRANSYEQYF	TGTGCCAGCAGTGGGAGCGGGAGGGCCAACTCCTACGAGCAGTACTTC
few	.	TRBV5-1	TRBJ1-1	CASTPGHSNTEAFF	TGCGCCAGCACACCGGGACACTCGAACACTGAAGCTTTCTTT
few	TRBD2	TRBV7-8	TRBJ2-1	CASSLLGLAGIGEQFF	TGTGCCAGCAGCTTACTTGGACTAGCGGGAATTGGTGAGCAGTTCTTC
.	.	TRBV28	TRBJ2-7	CASRIDYSPAYEQYF	TGTGCCAGCAGAATAGACTACTCCCCAGCCTACGAGCAGTACTTC
.	TRBD2	TRBV27	TRBJ2-1	CASSRKALAGGPGEQFF	TGTGCCAGCAGCCGGAAGGCCTTAGCGGGAGGGCCAGGTGAGCAGTTCTTC
.	.	TRBV6-1	TRBJ1-1	CASSGQLFNTEAFF	TGTGCCAGCAGCGGACAGCTGTTTAACACTGAAGCTTTCTTT
.	.	TRBV10-1	TRBJ2-2	CASSGRPGVENTGELFF	TGCGCCAGCAGTGGACGACCAGGGGTGGAAAACACCGGGGAGCTGTTTTTT
.	.	TRBV2	TRBJ2-7	CASSTRAVFGEQYF	TGTGCCAGCAGTACGAGGGCGGTGTTTGGCGAGCAGTACTTC
.	TRBD1	TRBV9	TRBJ1-1	CASSVAALGQGGNTEAFF	TGTGCCAGCAGCGTAGCCGCACTGGGACAGGGGGGGAACACTGAAGCTTTCTTT
.	TRBD2	TRBV30	TRBJ2-4	CAWARLAGGEGAKNIQYF	TGTGCCTGGGCCCGACTAGCGGGAGGGGAAGGTGCCAAAAACATTCAGTACTTC
few	TRBD1	TRBV27	TRBJ1-2	CASSLSVQGAYGYTF	TGTGCCAGCAGTTTATCGGTACAGGGGGCCTATGGCTACACCTTC
.	TRBD2	TRBV9	TRBJ2-2	CASSVELAGMGAGELFF	TGTGCCAGCAGCGTAGAGCTAGCGGGGATGGGAGCCGGGGAGCTGTTTTTT
.	.	TRBV25-1	TRBJ2-2	CASSARGNTGELFF	TGTGCCAGCAGTGCCAGGGGGAACACCGGGGAGCTGTTTTTT
.	.	TRBV5-6	TRBJ2-2	CASSLGSANTGELFF	TGTGCCAGCAGCTTGGGGTCAGCGAACACCGGGGAGCTGTTTTTT
.	TRBD2	TRBV5-6	TRBJ2-1	CASSLVSGDYNEQFF	TGTGCCAGCAGCTTGGTTAGCGGGGATTACAATGAGCAGTTCTTC
.	.	TRBV11-1	TRBJ2-5	CASSLGASDQGTQYF	TGTGCCAGCAGCTTAGGGGCTAGCGATCAAGGGACCCAGTACTTC
once	.	TRBV7-2	TRBJ1-2	CASRPDKSGYTF	TGTGCCAGCAGACCTGACAAAAGCGGCTACACCTTC
few	TRBD1	TRBV2	TRBJ2-1	CAINRQGRLEQFF	TGTGCCATCAACCGACAGGGGCGACTAGAGCAGTTCTTC
.	.	TRBV28	TRBJ2-1	CASTPTTREQFF	TGTGCCAGCACTCCGACGACTCGCGAGCAGTTCTTC
.	.	TRBV19	TRBJ2-3	CASSPAPSTDTQYF	TGTGCCAGCTCCCCCGCGCCTAGCACAGATACGCAGTATTTT
.	TRBD2	TRBV11-2	TRBJ2-1	CASSLPSGRANEQFF	TGTGCCAGCAGCCTCCCGAGCGGGAGGGCCAATGAGCAGTTCTTC
.	TRBD1	TRBV7-2	TRBJ2-7	CASSLVSRGRDEQYF	TGTGCCAGCAGCTTAGTAAGCAGGGGGCGAGACGAGCAGTACTTC
.	.	TRBV9	TRBJ2-1	CASSVEEVNEQFF	TGTGCCAGCAGCGTAGAAGAGGTCAATGAGCAGTTCTTC
.	.	TRBV5-1	TRBJ2-1	CASSLDPVPYNEQFF	TGCGCCAGCAGCTTGGATCCGGTACCCTACAATGAGCAGTTCTTC